This TCR beta chain was recorded in a study of T cells in Graves' hyperthyroidism and ophthalmopathy. Findings of the study overall: In the analysis, a 13 V-J model separated ophthalmopathy from stable hyperthyroidism.

V gave up 6 bases and J gave up 6 bases, with 18 bases separating them. This CDR3 comprises 15 residues. Germline CDR1 and CDR2: MGHRA and YSYEKL. This clonotype was counted only a few times. The antigen remains undetermined. Patients aged 18 to 65 had newly diagnosed hyperthyroidism that had lasted under 2 months. Regions amplified from RNA transcripts were the TCR beta CDR3 regions. Researchers ran a first-round RT-PCR on the TCR CDR3 using the HTBI primer set. One entry per CDR3 protein, called by TCRdb with MiXCR from the multiplex PCR reads. Of around 200,000 distinct CDR3 sequences listed, about 17% are singletons.

This chain links TRBV4-1 with TRBJ2-1; D possibly matches TRBD1 or TRBD2 (5 bases each). This receptor was taken from a woman in her forties or fifties with Graves' hyperthyroidism. The sequenced sample was blood. CDR3 DNA: TGCGCCAGCAGAACTCCGGGCCAGAGGGGCAATGAGCAGTTCTTC. Its translation is CASRTPGQRGNEQFF.